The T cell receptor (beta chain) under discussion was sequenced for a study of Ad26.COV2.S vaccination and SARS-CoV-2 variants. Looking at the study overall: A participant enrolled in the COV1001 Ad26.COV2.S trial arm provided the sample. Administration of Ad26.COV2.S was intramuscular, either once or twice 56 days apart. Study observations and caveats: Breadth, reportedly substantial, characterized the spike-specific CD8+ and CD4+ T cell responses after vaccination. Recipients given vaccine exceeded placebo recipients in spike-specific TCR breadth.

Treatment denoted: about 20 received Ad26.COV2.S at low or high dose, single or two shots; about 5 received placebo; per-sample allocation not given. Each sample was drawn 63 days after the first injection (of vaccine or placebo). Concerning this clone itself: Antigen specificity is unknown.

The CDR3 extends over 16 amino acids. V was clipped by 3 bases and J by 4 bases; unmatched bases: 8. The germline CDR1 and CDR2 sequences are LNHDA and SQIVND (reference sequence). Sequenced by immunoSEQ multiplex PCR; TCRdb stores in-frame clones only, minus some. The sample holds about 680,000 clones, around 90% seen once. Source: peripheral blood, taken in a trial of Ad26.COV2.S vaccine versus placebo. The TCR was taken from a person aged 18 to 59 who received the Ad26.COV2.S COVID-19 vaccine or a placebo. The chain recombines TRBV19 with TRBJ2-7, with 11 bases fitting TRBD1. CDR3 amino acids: CASSIRTGGAGYEQYF. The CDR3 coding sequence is TGTGCCAGTAGTATCCGGACAGGGGGCGCTGGGTACGAGCAGTACTTC.